This T cell receptor (beta chain) was recorded in a study of CD8+CD57+ T cells in acquired aplastic anemia. At the level of the study: The mean DNA yield obtained from sorted CD4+ and CD8+ cells came to approximately 3 ug. Average CD4+ read depth in healthy donors was approximately 11 million reads. Regarding the study as a whole: Patients and controls had in common 25 to 30 CD8+ CDR3 sequences.

Researchers used genomic DNA as the template to profile TCR beta VDJ and CDR3. TCRdb analysed the reads with MiXCR anew, one entry per CDR3 protein. The table shows around 190,000 distinct CDR3 sequences, with around 60% occurring only once. Comments on this clonotype: Its cognate antigen is unknown. Germline and junction disagree at one end, which may indicate a read error.

Germline CDR1 reads SNHLY; CDR2 reads FYNNEI. This CDR3 is 16 amino acids long. The TCR sequence derives from a human donor in good health. The sample consisted of sorted CD4+, CD8+, or CD8+CD57+ T cells (not recorded which) from PBMCs. The V gene is TRBV2, the J gene TRBJ2-1, with D possibly TRBD1 on 7 matching bases. The CDR3 coding sequence is TGTGCCAGCAGGCCCACGACAGGGAGGTTATTCGATGAGCATTTCTTC. Protein: CASRPTTGRLFDEHFF.